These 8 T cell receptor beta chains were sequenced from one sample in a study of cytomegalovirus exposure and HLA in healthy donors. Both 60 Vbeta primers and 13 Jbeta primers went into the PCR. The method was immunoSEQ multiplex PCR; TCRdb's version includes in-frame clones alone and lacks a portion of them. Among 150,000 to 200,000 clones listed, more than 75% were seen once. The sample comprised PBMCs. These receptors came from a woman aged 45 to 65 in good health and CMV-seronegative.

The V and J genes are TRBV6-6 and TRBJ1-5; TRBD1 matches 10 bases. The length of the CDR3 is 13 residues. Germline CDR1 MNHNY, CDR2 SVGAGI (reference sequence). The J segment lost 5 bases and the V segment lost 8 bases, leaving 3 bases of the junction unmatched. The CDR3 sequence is CASGTGVDQPQHF. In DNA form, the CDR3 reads TGTGCCAGCGGGACAGGGGTTGATCAGCCCCAGCATTTT.

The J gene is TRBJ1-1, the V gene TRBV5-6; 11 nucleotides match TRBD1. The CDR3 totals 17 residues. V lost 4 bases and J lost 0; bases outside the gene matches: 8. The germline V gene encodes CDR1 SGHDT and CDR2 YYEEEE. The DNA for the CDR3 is TGTGCCAGCAGCCTGGACAGGGGGCTAGTGCTGAACACTGAAGCTTTCTTT. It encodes CASSLDRGLVLNTEAFF.

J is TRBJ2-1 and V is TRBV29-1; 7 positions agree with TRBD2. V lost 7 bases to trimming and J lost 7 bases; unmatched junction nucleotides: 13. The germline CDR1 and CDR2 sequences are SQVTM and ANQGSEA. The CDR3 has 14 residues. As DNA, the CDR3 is TGCAGCGGCTCCGGGACTAAACTCGTAAATGAGCAGTTCTTC. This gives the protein CSGSGTKLVNEQFF.

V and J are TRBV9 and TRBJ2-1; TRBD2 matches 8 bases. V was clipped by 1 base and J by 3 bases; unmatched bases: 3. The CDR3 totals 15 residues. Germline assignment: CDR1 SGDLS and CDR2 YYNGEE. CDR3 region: CASSVTSGDYNEQFF. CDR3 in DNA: TGTGCCAGCAGCGTAACTAGCGGAGACTACAATGAGCAGTTCTTC.

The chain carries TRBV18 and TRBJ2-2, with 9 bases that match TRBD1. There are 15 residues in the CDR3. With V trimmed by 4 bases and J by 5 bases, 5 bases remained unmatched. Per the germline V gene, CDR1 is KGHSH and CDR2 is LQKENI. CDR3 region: CASSRLGTGTGELFF. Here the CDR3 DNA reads TGTGCCAGCTCACGCCTCGGGACAGGGACCGGGGAGCTGTTTTTT.

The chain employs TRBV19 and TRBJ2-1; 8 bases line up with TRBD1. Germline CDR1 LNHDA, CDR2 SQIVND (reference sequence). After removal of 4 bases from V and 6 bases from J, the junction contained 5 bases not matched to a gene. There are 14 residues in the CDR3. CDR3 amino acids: CASSTADRVNEQFF. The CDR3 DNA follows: TGTGCCAGTAGTACCGCGGACAGGGTCAATGAGCAGTTCTTC.

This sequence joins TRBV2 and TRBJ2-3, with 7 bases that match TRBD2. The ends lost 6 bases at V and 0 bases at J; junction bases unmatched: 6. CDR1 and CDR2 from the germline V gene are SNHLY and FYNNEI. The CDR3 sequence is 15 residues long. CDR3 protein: CASRRGSSSTDTQYF. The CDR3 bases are TGTGCCAGCAGGCGCGGGAGTTCTAGCACAGATACGCAGTATTTT.

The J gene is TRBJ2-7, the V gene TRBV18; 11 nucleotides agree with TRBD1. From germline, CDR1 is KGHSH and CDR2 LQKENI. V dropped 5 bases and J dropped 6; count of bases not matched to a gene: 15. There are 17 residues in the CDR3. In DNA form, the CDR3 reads TGTGCCAGCTCATCCATCCCGGGACAGGGGGTCTCAAGCGAGCAGTACTTC. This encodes CASSSIPGQGVSSEQYF. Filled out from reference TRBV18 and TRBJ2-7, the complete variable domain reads NAGVMQNPRHLVRRRGQEARLRCSPMKGHSHVYWYRQLPEEGLKFMVYLQKENIIDESGMPKERFSAEFPKEGPSILRIQQVVRGDSAAYFCASSSIPGQGVSSEQYFGPGTRLTVT.